What follows are 27 T cell receptor beta chains derived from one specimen sequenced in a study of long-term antiretroviral therapy in people with HIV. At survey level, the immunoSEQ assay was run in its v3.0 version. Some clones are missing from TCRdb's copy, which holds only in-frame ones; the method was immunoSEQ multiplex PCR. The sample lists approximately 17,000 clones, 65% to 85% occurring once. The material sequenced was unsorted PBMCs, taken 0.6 years after starting antiretroviral therapy. These receptors were collected from a woman aged 18 to 35 with HIV.

The rearrangement joins TRBV27 to TRBJ2-7; 7 positions agree with TRBD1. CDR3 length equals 16 residues. CDR1 is MNHEY and CDR2 is SMNVEV in the germline V gene (reference sequence). V was pared by 3 bases and J by 6 bases, with 14 bases of the junction left unmatched. As DNA, the CDR3 is TGTGCCAGCAGTTTTCGACAAACCAACAGGGGCGGCGAGCAGTACTTC. As protein: CASSFRQTNRGGEQYF.

This chain joins TRBV11-2 and TRBJ2-7; weak D call: TRBD2 (6 bases). From germline, CDR1 is SGHAT and CDR2 FQNNGV. The CDR3 sequence is 14 residues long. V was pared by 1 base and J by 3 bases, with 10 bases between. CDR3: CASSLGRAGYEQYF. The CDR3 DNA is TGTGCCAGCAGCTTAGGGAGGGCGGGCTACGAGCAGTACTTC.

This clone has only a few counts. This sequence joins TRBV2 and TRBJ1-4, with TRBD1 matching over 7 bases. From germline, CDR1 is SNHLY and CDR2 FYNNEI. After removal of 4 bases from V and 5 bases from J, the junction contained 10 bases not matched to a gene. CDR3 size: 16 residues. DNA of the CDR3: TGTGCCAGCAGTGGCGGCTACAGGGGTGAAAATGAAAAACTGTTTTTT. Protein: CASSGGYRGENEKLFF.

The V gene is TRBV11-2, the J gene TRBJ2-5; 10 bases agree with TRBD1. Germline trimming cut 6 bases from V and 5 bases from J; bases unmatched to any gene: 6. The CDR3 has 14 amino acids. Germline loops: CDR1 SGHAT, CDR2 FQNNGV. The CDR3 loop reads CASRSGTGEETQYF. The CDR3, as DNA: TGTGCCAGCAGGTCCGGGACAGGGGAGGAGACCCAGTACTTC.

V gene TRBV28 combines with J gene TRBJ2-4; the match to TRBD1 covers 7 bases. Germline CDR1 is MDHEN and CDR2 is SYDVKM. The V gene end was trimmed by 4 bases and the J gene end by 6 bases; junction bases not matched to a gene: 9. The CDR3 is 15 residues long. Here the CDR3 reads CASSWDSPSVNIQYF. DNA for the CDR3: TGTGCCAGCAGTTGGGACAGTCCGTCGGTAAACATTCAGTACTTC.

The chain is built from TRBV7-7 and TRBJ2-5; D is possibly TRBD1 or TRBD2 (5 bases each). Germline V gives CDR1 SSHAT, CDR2 FNYEAQ (reference sequence). The CDR3 covers 14 residues. The V and J ends lost 0 bases and 0 bases respectively, with 5 bases between them. The CDR3 loop is CASSLAGDQETQYF. In nucleotides, the CDR3 is TGTGCCAGCAGCTTAGCGGGGGACCAAGAGACCCAGTACTTC.

This clone was seen a few times. V usage is TRBV19 and J usage is TRBJ1-2; weak D call: TRBD1 (5 bases). The germline CDR1 and CDR2 sequences are LNHDA and SQIVND (reference sequence). There are 15 residues in the CDR3. V was cut by 3 bases and J by 7 bases, with 18 bases left in between. The chain's CDR3 is CASSIGGDQWSGYTF. CDR3 bases: TGTGCCAGTAGTATCGGCGGGGACCAATGGAGTGGCTACACCTTC.

This clone was detected only once. The chain is built from TRBV2 and TRBJ1-4; D call uncertain. Trimming left V 6 bases short and J 4 bases short, with 12 bases between. Germline V lookup: CDR1 SNHLY, CDR2 FYNNEI. This CDR3 is 14 amino acids long. This CDR3 reads CASRETVSNEKLFF. CDR3 DNA: TGTGCCAGCAGGGAGACGGTCAGTAATGAAAAACTGTTTTTT.

The rearrangement joins TRBV6-5 to TRBJ1-5, with D unclear. This CDR3 contains 13 residues. The germline gives CDR1 MNHEY, CDR2 SVGAGI. Trimming removed 5 bases from V and 5 bases from J, with 10 bases in between. CDR3 in DNA: TGTGCCAGCAGTATGAAAGGGTATCAGCCCCAGCATTTT. Translated: CASSMKGYQPQHF.

This chain uses TRBV28 with TRBJ2-5, with 11 bases fitting TRBD2. The CDR3 runs to 14 residues. CDR1 and CDR2 from the germline V gene are MDHEN and SYDVKM. The V segment lost 5 bases and the J segment 5 bases; nucleotides outside the gene matches: 4. The chain's CDR3 is CASSVAGGAETQYF. The DNA of the CDR3 is TGTGCCAGCAGTGTAGCGGGAGGGGCGGAGACCCAGTACTTC.

The J gene is TRBJ2-6, the V gene TRBV5-1; D call uncertain. Trimming cost V 5 bases and J 0 bases, with 15 bases left between them. CDR3 length: 17 residues. Per the germline V gene, CDR1 is SGHRS and CDR2 is YFSETQ. This CDR3 reads CASSLTPPGSGANVLTF. The CDR3 DNA is TGCGCCAGCAGTTTGACCCCTCCGGGCTCTGGGGCCAACGTCCTGACTTTC. The full variable domain, with the rest looked up from reference TRBV5-1 and TRBJ2-6, is KAGVTQTPRYLIKTRGQQVTLSCSPISGHRSVSWYQQTPGQGLQFLFEYFSETQRNKGNFPGRFSGRQFSNSRSEMNVSTLELGDSALYLCASSLTPPGSGANVLTFGAGSRLTVL.

This rearrangement joins TRBV5-5 to TRBJ1-1; D perhaps matches TRBD1 (5 bases). Germline CDR1 SGHKS, CDR2 YYEKEE (reference sequence). The CDR3 length is 14 residues. Trimming pared 4 bases from V and 1 base from J, leaving 11 bases between. Written as DNA, the CDR3 is TGTGCCAGCAGCCCAGGGATGGAGAACACTGAAGCTTTCTTT. Translated, it gives CASSPGMENTEAFF.

The chain is built from TRBV9 and TRBJ2-7; 9 nucleotides align to TRBD2. Looked up from germline, CDR1 is SGDLS and CDR2 is YYNGEE. The length of the CDR3 is 15 residues. Germline trimming cut 2 bases from V and 0 bases from J; bases unmatched to any gene: 3. The CDR3 loop reads CASSVASGVSYEQYF. In DNA, the CDR3 is TGTGCCAGCAGCGTCGCTAGCGGGGTCTCCTACGAGCAGTACTTC.

Comments on this clone: This CDR3 is also generated by other DNA sequences in the sample. The rearrangement joins TRBV7-3 to TRBJ2-7; D is perhaps TRBD2 (6 bases). In germline, CDR1 is SGHTA, CDR2 FQGTGA. Trimming left V 2 bases short and J 0 bases short, with 11 bases between. CDR3 length: 15 amino acids. This CDR3 is CASSLFPGDSYEQYF. In DNA, the CDR3 is TGTGCCAGCAGCTTATTTCCGGGAGACTCCTACGAGCAGTACTTC.

The chain recombines TRBV7-8 with TRBJ2-1, with D possibly TRBD2 on 6 matching bases. Germline V gene sequence: CDR1 SGHVS, CDR2 FQNEAQ. V lost 5 bases and J 8 bases, leaving 13 bases between the germline ends. CDR3 length: 13 residues. DNA of the CDR3: TGTGCCAGCAGCCCCCTGCCGGGGGATGAGCAGTTCTTC. Protein sequence: CASSPLPGDEQFF.

The chain joins TRBV7-3 to TRBJ2-7, with 7 bases fitting TRBD1. The CDR3 spans 13 residues. The V segment lost 5 bases and the J segment 4 bases; nucleotides outside the gene matches: 5. Germline V CDR1 and CDR2: SGHTA, FQGTGA. DNA for the CDR3: TGTGCCAGCAGCGTATCAGGGGGATACGAGCAGTACTTC. Translation: CASSVSGGYEQYF.

This chain joins TRBV10-3 and TRBJ2-2, with TRBD2 matching 13 bases. Germline assignment: CDR1 ENHRY and CDR2 SYGVKD. The CDR3 consists of 19 residues. V was clipped by 2 bases and J by 0 bases; unmatched bases: 6. The CDR3 region is CAISEIGLAGDSNTGELFF. CDR3 bases: TGTGCCATCAGTGAGATCGGACTAGCGGGAGATTCGAACACCGGGGAGCTGTTTTTT.

The CDR3 DNA reads TGTGCCAGCAGTGAGTCCGGTGGCTCTGGGGCCAACGTCCTGACTTTC. As protein: CASSESGGSGANVLTF. This chain connects TRBV6-4 to TRBJ2-6; D gene ambiguous. The V gene lost 3 bases and the J gene lost 0 bases, with 9 bases spanning the gap. Per germline, CDR1 MRHNA and CDR2 SNTAGT. CDR3 length equals 16 residues.

The rearrangement links TRBV9 to TRBJ1-2; D gene ambiguous. This CDR3 has 13 residues. CDR1 is SGDLS and CDR2 is YYNGEE in the germline V gene. With 3 bases removed from V and 0 bases from J, the gap between germline ends came to 6 bases. CDR3 bases: TGTGCCAGCAGCGCGTACTCTAACTATGGCTACACCTTC. Translating gives CASSAYSNYGYTF. Full variable domain (remainder filled in from reference TRBV9 and TRBJ1-2): DSGVTQTPKHLITATGQRVTLRCSPRSGDLSVYWYQQSLDQGLQFLIQYYNGEERAKGNILERFSAQQFPDLHSELNLSSLELGDSALYFCASSAYSNYGYTFGSGTRLTVV.

This chain connects TRBV10-3 to TRBJ1-5; TRBD1 might be the D (5 bases). V lost 3 bases to trimming and J lost 5 bases, with 5 bases between them. Germline V gene data show CDR1 as ENHRY and CDR2 as SYGVKD. The CDR3 is made up of 12 amino acids. CDR3 loop: CAISDRDQPQHF. CDR3 nucleotide sequence: TGTGCCATCAGTGACAGGGATCAGCCCCAGCATTTT.

CDR3 region: CASSPGRQNTEAFF. CDR3 bases: TGTGCCAGCTCACCGGGAAGGCAGAACACTGAAGCTTTCTTT. The gene calls are TRBV18 and TRBJ1-1; D ambiguous. The CDR3 totals 14 residues. Germline V gene sequence: CDR1 KGHSH, CDR2 LQKENI. Trimming left V 3 bases short and J 1 base short, with 9 bases between.

This chain joins TRBV10-1 and TRBJ2-1; tentative D call: TRBD1 (6 bases). In germline, CDR1 is WNHNN, CDR2 SYGVQD (reference sequence). The CDR3 is 14 residues long. Trimming left V 3 bases short and J 9 bases short, with 15 bases between. The CDR3 sequence: CASSEGGRPREQFF. In nucleotides, the CDR3 is TGCGCCAGCAGTGAAGGGGGACGCCCCCGTGAGCAGTTCTTC.

The CDR3 sequence is CASSASPRGGRVHEQFF. In nucleotides, the CDR3 is TGTGCCAGCAGCGCCAGCCCCAGGGGGGGGAGAGTACATGAGCAGTTCTTC. The gene calls are TRBV9 and TRBJ2-1; D tentatively fits TRBD1 or TRBD2 (7 bases each). The CDR3 is 17 residues long. Germline CDR1 and CDR2: SGDLS and YYNGEE. Trimming pared 3 bases from V and 8 bases from J, leaving 24 bases between.

This clone has only one observation. This chain joins TRBV6-5 and TRBJ1-1, with D perhaps TRBD1 (5 bases). CDR3 length equals 13 residues. The V end was cut by 4 bases, the J end by 1 base, with 7 bases between. The V gene's germline CDR1 is MNHEY and CDR2 SVGAGI. This CDR3 is CASSWGPNTEAFF. For the CDR3, the DNA is TGTGCCAGCAGTTGGGGACCGAACACTGAAGCTTTCTTT.

This chain links TRBV19 with TRBJ2-3; D is unclear. The CDR3 runs to 16 residues. Per germline, CDR1 LNHDA and CDR2 SQIVND (reference sequence). V gave up 4 bases and J gave up 2 bases, with 16 bases separating them. The CDR3, as DNA: TGTGCCAGTAGTAGTACAAAGCTGGGGTTCACAGATACGCAGTATTTT. Its translation: CASSSTKLGFTDTQYF.

Remarks on this clone: One junction end does not reproduce the germline sequence, and a read error may be involved. The V call is TRBV27, the J call TRBJ2-1, with D possibly matching TRBD1 (5 bases). The germline gives CDR1 MNHEY, CDR2 SMNVEV (reference sequence). The CDR3 totals 14 residues. The CDR3 here is CASSSPWGIDELFF. In DNA, the CDR3 is TGTGCCAGCAGCTCTCCTTGGGGCATCGATGAGCTGTTCTTC.

The chain recombines TRBV2 with TRBJ1-1; D remains unclear. The CDR3 totals 14 residues. CDR1 and CDR2 (germline): SNHLY, FYNNEI. Trimming took 2 bases from V and 1 from J, leaving 8 bases between them. The CDR3 DNA reads TGTGCCAGCAGTGAAAGGGTAGGGAACACTGAAGCTTTCTTT. It codes for CASSERVGNTEAFF.